The TCR beta chain under discussion was sequenced for a study of long-term antiretroviral therapy in people with HIV. The immunoSEQ assay was v3.0, run at survey level. Method: immunoSEQ multiplex PCR; TCRdb's copy keeps in-frame clones and lacks some. The repertoire has 20,000 to 25,000 clones, under 80% of them found once; the top ten carry about 11%. The CDR3 totals 15 residues. Per the germline V gene, CDR1 is LNHNV and CDR2 is YYDKDF (reference sequence). The germline V and J ends were trimmed by 4 bases and 3 bases, with 13 bases remaining between them. The rearrangement joins TRBV15 to TRBJ1-5; TRBD1 is a possible D gene (6 bases). The TCR comes from a middle-aged woman with HIV. Sequenced material: unsorted PBMCs, taken 1.1 years before starting antiretroviral therapy. The CDR3, as DNA: TGTGCCACCAGCATTGGCAGGGGATACAATCAGCCCCAGCATTTT. It specifies CATSIGRGYNQPQHF.